These T cell receptor beta chains were read from a single sample in a study of blood T cell repertoires in COVID-19. Assay: immunoSEQ multiplex PCR; the TCRdb copy retains only in-frame clones and omits some. The sample carries nearly 60,000 clones, 85% recorded once. The sample was peripheral blood. Source of these receptors: a man in his forties with active COVID-19. CDR3s include the opening cysteine and the closing phenylalanine or tryptophan. The order of the fields is J gene, clone size, D gene, V gene, CDR3 DNA, CDR3 protein. A D gene is named only where the DNA matches it firmly. The size field is filled for only some rows; it gives once, few, many or a size class.

TRBJ2-5 NA TRBD1 TRBV7-2 TGTGCCAGCAGCAAAAGACAGGGTCGGGTAGGAGAGACCCAGTACTTC CASSKRQGRVGETQYF
TRBJ2-7 NA NA TRBV19 TGTGCCAGTAGTCGAGGTAATAGGGAGCAGTACTTC CASSRGNREQYF
TRBJ1-5 NA TRBD1 TRBV27 TGTGCCAGCGCTAGGACAGGGGGATTTCCGGGCAATCAGCCCCAGCATTTT CASARTGGFPGNQPQHF
TRBJ1-4 once NA TRBV19 TGTGCCAGTACGACAGCCTTAAATGAAAAACTGTTTTTT CASTTALNEKLFF
TRBJ1-1 once NA TRBV19 TGTGCCAGTACCCCCCGAATAGGCACCGACATGAACACTGAAGCTTTCTTT CASTPRIGTDMNTEAFF
TRBJ1-2 NA TRBD1 TRBV27 TGTGCCAGCAGCAGATCGACAGGGGGCATTTATGGCTACACCTTC CASSRSTGGIYGYTF
TRBJ2-3 NA NA TRBV4-1 TGCGCCAGCAGCCAAGTGAGAATCGAGCGGCCTAGCACAGATACGCAGTATTTT CASSQVRIERPSTDTQYF
TRBJ1-4 NA TRBD1 TRBV11-2 TGTGCCAGCAGCCGCGACAGGGGGATAGTAAGTACTAATGAAAAACTGTTTTTT CASSRDRGIVSTNEKLFF
TRBJ1-6 once NA TRBV6-1 TGTGCCAGCAGTGAACCCAACCGGGGGGTAGATTCACCCCTCCACTTT CASSEPNRGVDSPLHF
TRBJ2-5 NA NA TRBV5-4 TGTGCCAGCAGCTTGCTGGGGGCACAGACCCAGTACTTC CASSLLGAQTQYF
TRBJ1-4 NA TRBD1 TRBV6-4 TGTGCCAGCAGCCGGGACAGGGGAGAAAAACTGTTTTTT CASSRDRGEKLFF
TRBJ2-7 NA NA TRBV27 TGTGCCAGCAGTCTCCTGGCCAGGGTCGGATTCTACGAGCAGTACTTC CASSLLARVGFYEQYF
TRBJ1-3 NA NA TRBV7-2 TGTGCCAGCAGCTGGGTTCAGGGCTTGACTGGAAACACCATATATTTT CASSWVQGLTGNTIYF
TRBJ2-2 NA TRBD1 TRBV7-3 TGTGCCAGCAGCTTCCGGGACAGAAACACCGGGGAGCTGTTTTTT CASSFRDRNTGELFF
TRBJ1-5 NA NA TRBV24-1 TGTGCCACCAGTGACCGCGGCGGGCTCGGCAATCAGCCCCAGCATTTT CATSDRGGLGNQPQHF
TRBJ2-7 NA TRBD2 TRBV28 TGTGCCAGCAGTCCCACGGGAGGGACCCACCTGAGCCACGAGCAGTACTTC CASSPTGGTHLSHEQYF
TRBJ1-4 NA NA TRBV10-2 TGCGCCAGCGAGGGCCCGAATGAAAAACTGTTTTTT CASEGPNEKLFF
TRBJ2-7 NA TRBD2 TRBV10-3 TGTGCCATCAGTGAGAAGGGGACTAGCGGTTACGAGCAGTACTTC CAISEKGTSGYEQYF
TRBJ2-7 NA TRBD1 TRBV27 TGTGCCAGCAGTCCCCTCGGACAGGGACACGAGCAGTACTTC CASSPLGQGHEQYF
TRBJ1-6 NA TRBD1 TRBV6-5 TGTGCCAGCAGTTACTCGGGACAGGGTAAAACACCCCTCCACTTT CASSYSGQGKTPLHF
TRBJ1-1 NA NA TRBV5-5 TGTGCCAGCAGCTTGTGGGAGAAGAGAGGGAGGGTGGGAGCTTTCTTT CASSLWEKRGRVGAFF
TRBJ1-1 NA NA TRBV6-5 TGTGCCAGCAAGATCGGTGTAGACACTGAAGCTTTCTTT CASKIGVDTEAFF
TRBJ1-1 few NA TRBV19 TGTGCCACTTCCCCCAGAGGCACTGAAGCTTTCTTT CATSPRGTEAFF
TRBJ1-2 NA NA TRBV30 TGTGCCTGGAGAAAGGGGACTCATGGCTACACCTTC CAWRKGTHGYTF
TRBJ2-6 NA NA TRBV5-1 TGCGCCAGCAGCTTAACAGGCAGCTCTGGGGCCAACGTCCTGACTTTC CASSLTGSSGANVLTF
TRBJ2-7 NA NA TRBV7-9 TGTGCCAGCAGCTTCACGGGTGGATCCTACGAGCAGTACTTC CASSFTGGSYEQYF